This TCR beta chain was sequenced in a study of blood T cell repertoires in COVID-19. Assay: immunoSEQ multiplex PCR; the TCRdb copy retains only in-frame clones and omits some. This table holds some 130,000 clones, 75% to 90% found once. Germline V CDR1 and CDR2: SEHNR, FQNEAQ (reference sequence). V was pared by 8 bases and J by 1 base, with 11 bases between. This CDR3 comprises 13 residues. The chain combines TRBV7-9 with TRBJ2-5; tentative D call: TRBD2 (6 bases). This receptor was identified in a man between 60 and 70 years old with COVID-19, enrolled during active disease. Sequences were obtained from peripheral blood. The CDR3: CASFLGGQETQYF. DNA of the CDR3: TGTGCCAGCTTTTTGGGGGGCCAAGAGACCCAGTACTTC.